This TCR beta chain was identified during a study of T cell repertoires in cytomegalovirus infection (dated by TCRdb to the late 2010s). General notes on the study: The HLA type of each donor mattered for the analysis, because public TCR beta signatures pointed to carriage of CMV infection along with the matching HLA type. General findings and caveats noted by the study authors: The ex vivo response was dominated by HLA-C-restricted CMV-specific TCR beta clonotypes, and the single most frequent clonotype in two of eight donors was supplied by these HLA-C-restricted clonotypes. In both this cohort and an independent cohort of more than 350 donors, the cumulative frequency of public TCR beta family members distinguished carriers of CMV infection plus the relevant HLA type.

Notes on this clonotype: Its antigen remains undetermined. Per-base quality was not reported, and no clone a single base away is much larger than it.

Taken from cysteine to phenylalanine, the CDR3 has 14 residues. Of all the DNA, just the CDR3 is kept, 42 bases in frame from base 1. V and J are truncated by 10 bases and 0 bases respectively, leaving an intervening sequence of 16 bases. CDR1 and CDR2 are read off the germline V gene (reference sequence) as MNHEY and SMNVEV. Sequencer: Illumina HiSeq 1500. The public reads were quality trimmed at Q25 with fastp and then assembled into clones with MiXCR by TCRdb, keeping productive beta chains. Each CDR3 protein appears once, grouped with its most common genes and DNA. Here the sample has about 150,000 distinct CDR3 sequences; 23% occur a single time. The top ten clones comprise 10% to 11% of the sample.

Sequencing used PBMCs. This TCR was recovered from a human donor in good health (CMV status not recorded). Some clones in this sample may be carry-over from other donors' samples. This chain is built from TRBV27 and TRBJ2-7, with the D gene uncertain. The DNA sequence is TGTGCCACTCGCCTGGACCTGGGCTCCTACGAGCAGTACTTC. Its protein is CATRLDLGSYEQYF.